This TCR beta chain is from a study of T cell repertoires in cytomegalovirus infection. Study-level points and caveats: Across the ex vivo response, the dominant clonotypes were HLA-C-restricted CMV-specific TCR beta clonotypes.

V lost 8 bases, J lost 2 bases, and 13 bases lay in between. The germline V gene encodes CDR1 MNHNS and CDR2 SASEGT. The CDR3 sequence is 13 residues long. TCRdb passed the reads through MiXCR, listing each CDR3 protein once. The sample has about 490,000 distinct CDR3 sequences, about 11% seen once. This clonotype was seen ten or more times. Its antigen is not identified. The sample comprised PBMCs. The rearrangement links TRBV6-1 to TRBJ2-7; D may be TRBD1 (6 bases). The origin of this receptor is a human donor in good health (CMV status not recorded). Some clones in this sample may be carry-over from other donors' samples. The CDR3 here is CASVRDTTYEQYF. The DNA of the CDR3 is TGTGCCAGCGTAAGGGACACTACCTACGAGCAGTACTTC.